This TCR beta chain was identified during a study of CD8+CD57+ T cells in acquired aplastic anemia. Study-wide context: Isolated CD4+ and CD8+ cells, once sorted, yielded DNA averaging roughly 3.4 ug.

The ends were cut back, 6 bases at V and 7 bases at J, with 18 bases in the middle. CDR1 is SNHLY, CDR2 FYNNEI, per germline. The CDR3 covers 14 residues. Genomic DNA, serving as template, underwent TCR beta VDJ and CDR3 profiling. Via MiXCR, TCRdb re-called the reads, giving one row per CDR3 protein. This sample yields hundreds of thousands of distinct CDR3 sequences, of which about two thirds are seen a single time; around 4% belongs to the top ten. This sequence originates from a human donor in good health, serving as a control. The source material was sorted CD4+, CD8+, or CD8+CD57+ T cells (not recorded which) from PBMCs. This sequence joins TRBV2 and TRBJ2-5; possibly TRBD2 for D (5 bases). CDR3 DNA: TGTGCCAGCAGCCTGGGAATAGCGCAGGCGACCCAGTACTTC. This translates into CASSLGIAQATQYF.